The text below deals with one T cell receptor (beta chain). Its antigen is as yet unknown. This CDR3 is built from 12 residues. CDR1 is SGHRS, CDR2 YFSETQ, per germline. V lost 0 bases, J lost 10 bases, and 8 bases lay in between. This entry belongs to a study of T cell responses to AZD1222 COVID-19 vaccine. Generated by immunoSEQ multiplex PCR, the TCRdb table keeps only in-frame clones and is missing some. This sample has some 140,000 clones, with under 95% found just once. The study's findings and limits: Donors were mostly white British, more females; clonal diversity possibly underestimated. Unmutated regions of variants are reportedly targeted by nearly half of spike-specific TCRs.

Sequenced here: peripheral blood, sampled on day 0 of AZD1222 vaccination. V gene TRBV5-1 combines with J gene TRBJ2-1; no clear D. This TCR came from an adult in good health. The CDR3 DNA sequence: TGCGCCAGCAGCTTGGTTGGTGAGGAGCAGTTCTTC. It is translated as CASSLVGEEQFF.